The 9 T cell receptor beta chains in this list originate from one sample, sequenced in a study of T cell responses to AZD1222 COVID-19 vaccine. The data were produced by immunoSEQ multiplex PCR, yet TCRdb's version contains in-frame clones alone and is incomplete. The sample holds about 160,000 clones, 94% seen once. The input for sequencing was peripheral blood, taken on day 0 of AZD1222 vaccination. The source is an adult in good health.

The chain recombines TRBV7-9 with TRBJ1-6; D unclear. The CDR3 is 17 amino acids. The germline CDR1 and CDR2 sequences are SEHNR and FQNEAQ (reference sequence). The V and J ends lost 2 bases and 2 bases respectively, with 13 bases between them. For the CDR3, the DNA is TGTGCCAGCAGCTTAACATTGTTAGATGCCTATAATTCACCCCTCCACTTT. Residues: CASSLTLLDAYNSPLHF.

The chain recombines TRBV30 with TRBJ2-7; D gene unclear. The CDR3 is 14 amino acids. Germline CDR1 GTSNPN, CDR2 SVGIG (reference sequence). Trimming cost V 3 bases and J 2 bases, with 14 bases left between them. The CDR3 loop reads CAWREKQIPYEQYV. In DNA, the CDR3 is TGTGCCTGGAGAGAGAAACAGATCCCCTACGAGCAGTACGTC.

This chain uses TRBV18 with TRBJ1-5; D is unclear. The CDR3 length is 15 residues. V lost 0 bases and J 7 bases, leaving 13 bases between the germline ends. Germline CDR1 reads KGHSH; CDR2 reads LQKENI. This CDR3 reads CASSPPGLGRQPQHF. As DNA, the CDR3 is TGTGCCAGCTCACCACCGGGTTTAGGGAGGCAGCCCCAGCATTTT.

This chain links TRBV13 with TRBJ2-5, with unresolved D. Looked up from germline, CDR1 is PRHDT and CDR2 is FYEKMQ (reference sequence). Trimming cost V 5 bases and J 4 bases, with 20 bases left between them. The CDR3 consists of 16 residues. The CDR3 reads CASSPLGSSVPETQYF. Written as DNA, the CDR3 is TGTGCCAGCAGCCCCCTTGGTAGTTCAGTTCCAGAGACCCAGTACTTC.

This chain's CDR3 is CASSFRFGGGPQGEQFF. The CDR3 nucleotides are TGTGCCAGCAGCTTTAGGTTCGGAGGGGGGCCCCAGGGGGAGCAGTTCTTC. This rearrangement joins TRBV5-4 to TRBJ2-1, with D perhaps being TRBD1 or TRBD2 (6 bases each). Germline-derived CDR1 and CDR2 are SGHNT and YYREEE (reference sequence). The CDR3 is 17 residues long. V lost 2 bases and J 10 bases, leaving 25 bases between the germline ends.

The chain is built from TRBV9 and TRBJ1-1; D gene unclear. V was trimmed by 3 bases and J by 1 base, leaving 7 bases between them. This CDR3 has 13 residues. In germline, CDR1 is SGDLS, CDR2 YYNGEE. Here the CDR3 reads CASSGYRNTEAFF. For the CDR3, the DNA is TGTGCCAGCAGCGGGTACCGGAACACTGAAGCTTTCTTT. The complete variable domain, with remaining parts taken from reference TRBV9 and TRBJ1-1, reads DSGVTQTPKHLITATGQRVTLRCSPRSGDLSVYWYQQSLDQGLQFLIQYYNGEERAKGNILERFSAQQFPDLHSELNLSSLELGDSALYFCASSGYRNTEAFFGQGTRLTVV.

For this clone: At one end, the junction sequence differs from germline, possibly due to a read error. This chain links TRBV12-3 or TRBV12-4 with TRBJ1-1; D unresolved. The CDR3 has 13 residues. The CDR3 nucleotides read TGTGCCAGCAGCTTAGGACGGGGATTTCTGGCTTTCTTT. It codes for CASSLGRGFLAFF.

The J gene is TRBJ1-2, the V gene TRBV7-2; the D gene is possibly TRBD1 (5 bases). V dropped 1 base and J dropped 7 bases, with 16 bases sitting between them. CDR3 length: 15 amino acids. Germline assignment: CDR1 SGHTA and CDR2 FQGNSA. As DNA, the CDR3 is TGTGCCAGCAGCTTAGTAGGTGGGGACGCCGCTGGCTACACCTTC. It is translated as CASSLVGGDAAGYTF.

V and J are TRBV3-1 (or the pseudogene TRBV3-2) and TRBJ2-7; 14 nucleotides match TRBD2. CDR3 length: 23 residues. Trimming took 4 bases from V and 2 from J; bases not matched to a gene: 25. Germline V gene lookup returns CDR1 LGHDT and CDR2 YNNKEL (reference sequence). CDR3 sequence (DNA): TGTGCCAGCAGCCTAATCCCGGGACTAGCGGGAGCTAGATTTTACTGGGATCCCTACGAGCAGTACGTC. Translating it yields CASSLIPGLAGARFYWDPYEQYV.